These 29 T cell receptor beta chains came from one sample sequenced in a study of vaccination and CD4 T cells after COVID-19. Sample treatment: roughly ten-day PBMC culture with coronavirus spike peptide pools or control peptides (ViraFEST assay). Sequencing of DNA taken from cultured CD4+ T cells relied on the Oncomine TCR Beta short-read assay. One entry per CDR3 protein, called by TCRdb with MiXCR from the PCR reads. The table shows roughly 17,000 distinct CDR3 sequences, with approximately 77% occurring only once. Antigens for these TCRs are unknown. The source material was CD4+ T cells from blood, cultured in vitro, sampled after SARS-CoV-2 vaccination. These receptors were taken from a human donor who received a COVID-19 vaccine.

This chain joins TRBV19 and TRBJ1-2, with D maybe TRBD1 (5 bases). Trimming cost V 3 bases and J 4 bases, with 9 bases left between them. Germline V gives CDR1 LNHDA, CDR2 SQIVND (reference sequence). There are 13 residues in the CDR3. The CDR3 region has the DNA TGTGCCAGTAGTATGGGACCGCTCTATGGCTACACCTTC. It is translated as CASSMGPLYGYTF.

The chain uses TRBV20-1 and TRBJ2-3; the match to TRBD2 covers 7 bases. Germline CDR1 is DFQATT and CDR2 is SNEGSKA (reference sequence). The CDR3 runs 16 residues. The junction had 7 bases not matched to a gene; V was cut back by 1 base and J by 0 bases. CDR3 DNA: TGCAGTGCTAGAGCCGAAGCGGGGAGAAGCACAGATACGCAGTATTTT. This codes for CSARAEAGRSTDTQYF.

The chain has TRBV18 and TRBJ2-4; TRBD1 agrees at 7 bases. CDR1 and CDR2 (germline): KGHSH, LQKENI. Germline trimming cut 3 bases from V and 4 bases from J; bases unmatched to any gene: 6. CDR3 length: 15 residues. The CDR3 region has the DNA TGTGCCAGCTCACCGACGGGACAGACGAAAAACATTCAGTACTTC. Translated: CASSPTGQTKNIQYF.

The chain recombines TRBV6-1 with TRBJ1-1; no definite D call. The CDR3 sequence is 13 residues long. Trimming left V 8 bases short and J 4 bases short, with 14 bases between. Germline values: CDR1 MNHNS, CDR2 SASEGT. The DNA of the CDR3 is TGTGCCAGCCTGGGGTTGAGATTCACTGAAGCTTTCTTT. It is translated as CASLGLRFTEAFF.

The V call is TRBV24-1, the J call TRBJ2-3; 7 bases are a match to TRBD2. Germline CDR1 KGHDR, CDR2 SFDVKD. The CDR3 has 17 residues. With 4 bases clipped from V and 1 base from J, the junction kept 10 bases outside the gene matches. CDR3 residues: CATSDAERGLGTDTQYF. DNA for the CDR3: TGTGCCACCAGTGACGCCGAGCGGGGTCTCGGCACAGATACGCAGTATTTT.

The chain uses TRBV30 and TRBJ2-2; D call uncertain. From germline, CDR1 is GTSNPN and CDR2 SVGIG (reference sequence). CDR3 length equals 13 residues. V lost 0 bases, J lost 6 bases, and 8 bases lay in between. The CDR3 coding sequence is TGTGCCTGGAGTGTAGTTGCCCCCGGGGAGCTGTTTTTT. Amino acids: CAWSVVAPGELFF.

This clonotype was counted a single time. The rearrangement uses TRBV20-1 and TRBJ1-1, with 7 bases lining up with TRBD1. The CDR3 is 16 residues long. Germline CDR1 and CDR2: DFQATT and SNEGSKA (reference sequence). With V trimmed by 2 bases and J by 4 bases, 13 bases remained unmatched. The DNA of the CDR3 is TGCAGTGCTAGACCCATACGACAGGGAGTTAGCACTGAAGCTTTCTTT. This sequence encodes CSARPIRQGVSTEAFF.

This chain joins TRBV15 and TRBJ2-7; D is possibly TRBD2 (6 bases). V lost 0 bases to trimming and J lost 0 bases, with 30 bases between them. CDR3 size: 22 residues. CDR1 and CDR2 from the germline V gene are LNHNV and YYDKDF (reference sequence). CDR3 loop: CATSRDRSVGGGWVADSYEQYF. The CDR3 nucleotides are TGTGCCACCAGCAGAGATCGGTCAGTCGGGGGTGGGTGGGTAGCGGACTCCTACGAGCAGTACTTC.

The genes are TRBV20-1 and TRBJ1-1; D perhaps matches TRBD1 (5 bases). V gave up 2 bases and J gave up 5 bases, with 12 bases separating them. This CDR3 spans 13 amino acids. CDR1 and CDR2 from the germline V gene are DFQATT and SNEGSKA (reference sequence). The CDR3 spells CSARRPGKTEAFF. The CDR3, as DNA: TGCAGTGCTAGAAGGCCAGGGAAGACTGAAGCTTTCTTT.

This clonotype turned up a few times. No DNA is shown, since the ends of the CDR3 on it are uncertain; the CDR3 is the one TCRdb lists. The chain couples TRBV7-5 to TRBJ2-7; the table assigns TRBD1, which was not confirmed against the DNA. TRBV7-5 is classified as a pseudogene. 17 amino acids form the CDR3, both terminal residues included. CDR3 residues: CISVPEAYIQGTYEQYF.

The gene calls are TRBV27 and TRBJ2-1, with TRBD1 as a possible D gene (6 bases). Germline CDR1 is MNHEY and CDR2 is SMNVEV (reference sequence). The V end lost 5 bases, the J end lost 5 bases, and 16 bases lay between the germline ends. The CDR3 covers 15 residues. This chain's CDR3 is CASSIQIGTHNEQFF. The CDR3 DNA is TGTGCCAGCAGTATCCAAATTGGGACACACAATGAGCAGTTCTTC.

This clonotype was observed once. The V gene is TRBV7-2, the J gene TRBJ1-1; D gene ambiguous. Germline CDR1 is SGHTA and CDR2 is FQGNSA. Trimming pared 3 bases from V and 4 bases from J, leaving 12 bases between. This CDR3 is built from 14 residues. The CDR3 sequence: CASSFRGRVTEAFF. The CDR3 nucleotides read TGTGCCAGCAGCTTCCGAGGTAGGGTCACTGAAGCTTTCTTT.

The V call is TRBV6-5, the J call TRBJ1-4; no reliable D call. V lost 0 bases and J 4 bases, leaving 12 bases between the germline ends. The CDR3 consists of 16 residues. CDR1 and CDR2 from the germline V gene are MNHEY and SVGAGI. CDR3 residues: CASSYSPQRYNEKLFF. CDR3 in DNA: TGTGCCAGCAGTTACTCGCCACAGCGGTATAATGAAAAACTGTTTTTT.

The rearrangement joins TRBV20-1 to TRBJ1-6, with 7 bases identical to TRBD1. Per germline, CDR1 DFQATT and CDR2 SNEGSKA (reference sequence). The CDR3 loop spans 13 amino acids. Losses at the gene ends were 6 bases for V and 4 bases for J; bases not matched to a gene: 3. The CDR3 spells CSARGQYNSPLHF. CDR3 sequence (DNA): TGCAGTGCCCGGGGACAGTATAATTCACCCCTCCACTTT.

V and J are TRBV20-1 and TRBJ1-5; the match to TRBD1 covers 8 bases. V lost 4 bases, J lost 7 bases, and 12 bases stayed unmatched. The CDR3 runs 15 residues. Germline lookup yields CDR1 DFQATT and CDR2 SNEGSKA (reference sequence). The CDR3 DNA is TGCAGTGCTACATTACCCGGGACAGGACGCCAGCCCCAGCATTTT. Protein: CSATLPGTGRQPQHF.

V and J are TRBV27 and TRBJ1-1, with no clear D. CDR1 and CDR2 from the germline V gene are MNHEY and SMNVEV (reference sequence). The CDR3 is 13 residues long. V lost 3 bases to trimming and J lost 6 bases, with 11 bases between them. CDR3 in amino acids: CASSLDRLAEAFF. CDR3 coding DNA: TGTGCCAGCAGTTTGGATCGTCTAGCTGAAGCTTTCTTT.

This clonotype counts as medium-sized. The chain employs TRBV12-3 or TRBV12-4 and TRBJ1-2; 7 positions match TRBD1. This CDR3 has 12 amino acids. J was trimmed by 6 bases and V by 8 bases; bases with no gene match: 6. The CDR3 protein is CASRQGENGYTF. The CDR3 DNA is TGTGCCAGCCGACAGGGAGAAAATGGCTACACCTTC.

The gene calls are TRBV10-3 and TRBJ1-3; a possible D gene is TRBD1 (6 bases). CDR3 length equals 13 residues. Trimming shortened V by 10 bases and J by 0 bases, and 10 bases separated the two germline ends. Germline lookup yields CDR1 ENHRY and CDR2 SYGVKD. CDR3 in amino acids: CATRQVSGNTIYF. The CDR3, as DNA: TGTGCCACAAGACAGGTCTCTGGAAACACCATATATTTT.

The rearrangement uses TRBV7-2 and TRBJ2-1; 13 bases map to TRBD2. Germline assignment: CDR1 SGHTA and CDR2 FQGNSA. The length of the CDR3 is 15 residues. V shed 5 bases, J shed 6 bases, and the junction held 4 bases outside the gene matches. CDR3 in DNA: TGTGCCAGCAGCAACGGACTAGCGGGGGTCAATGAGCAGTTCTTC. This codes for CASSNGLAGVNEQFF. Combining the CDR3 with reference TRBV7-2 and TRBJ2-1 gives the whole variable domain GAGVSQSPSNKVTEKGKDVELRCDPISGHTALYWYRQSLGQGLEFLIYFQGNSAPDKSGLPSDRFSAERTGGSVSTLTIQRTQQEDSAVYLCASSNGLAGVNEQFFGPGTRLTVL.

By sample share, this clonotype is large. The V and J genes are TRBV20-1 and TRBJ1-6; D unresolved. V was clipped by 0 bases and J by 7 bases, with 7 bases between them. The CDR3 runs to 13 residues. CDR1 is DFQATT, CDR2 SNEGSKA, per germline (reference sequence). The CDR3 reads CSARDSPNSPLHF. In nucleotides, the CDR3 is TGCAGTGCTAGAGATTCCCCCAATTCACCCCTCCACTTT.

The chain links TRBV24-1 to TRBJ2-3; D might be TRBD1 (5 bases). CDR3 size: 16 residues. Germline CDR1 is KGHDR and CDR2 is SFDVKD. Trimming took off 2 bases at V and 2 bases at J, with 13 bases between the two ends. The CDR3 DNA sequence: TGTGCCACCAGTGATTATGGGGCAGGGAACACAGATACGCAGTATTTT. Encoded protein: CATSDYGAGNTDTQYF.

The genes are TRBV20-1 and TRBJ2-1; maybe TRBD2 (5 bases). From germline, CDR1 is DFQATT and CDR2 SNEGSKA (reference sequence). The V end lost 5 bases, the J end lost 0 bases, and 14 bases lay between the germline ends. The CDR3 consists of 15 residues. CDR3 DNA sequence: TGCAGTGCTGCCCCGAGCGGCCCCTCCTACAATGAGCAGTTCTTC. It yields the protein CSAAPSGPSYNEQFF.

CDR3 coding DNA: TGCAGTGCTAGAGACCAGGTGGCAGGGAGCTACACCTTC. The encoded protein is CSARDQVAGSYTF. The rearrangement uses TRBV20-1 and TRBJ1-2; a possible D gene is TRBD1 (5 bases). Germline-derived CDR1 and CDR2 are DFQATT and SNEGSKA (reference sequence). Trimming shortened V by 0 bases and J by 9 bases, and 14 bases separated the two germline ends. The CDR3 is 13 amino acids.

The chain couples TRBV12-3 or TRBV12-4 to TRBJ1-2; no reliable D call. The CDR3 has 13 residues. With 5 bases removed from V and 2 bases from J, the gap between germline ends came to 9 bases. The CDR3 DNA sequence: TGTGCCAGCAGTCGGCCACCCAACTATGGCTACACCTTC. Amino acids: CASSRPPNYGYTF.

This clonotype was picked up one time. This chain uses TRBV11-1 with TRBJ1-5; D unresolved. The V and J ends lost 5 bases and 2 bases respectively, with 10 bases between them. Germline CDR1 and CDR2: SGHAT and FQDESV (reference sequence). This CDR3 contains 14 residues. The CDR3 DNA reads TGTGCCAGCAGCCCCGCCCCGGGCAATCAGCCCCAGCATTTT. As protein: CASSPAPGNQPQHF.

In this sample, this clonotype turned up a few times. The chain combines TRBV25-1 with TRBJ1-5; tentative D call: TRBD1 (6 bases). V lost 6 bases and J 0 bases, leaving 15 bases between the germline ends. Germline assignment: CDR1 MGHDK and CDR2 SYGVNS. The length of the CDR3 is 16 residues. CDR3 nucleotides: TGTGCCAGCAGGGCTCAGGGGTTTCTTAGCAATCAGCCCCAGCATTTT. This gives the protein CASRAQGFLSNQPQHF.

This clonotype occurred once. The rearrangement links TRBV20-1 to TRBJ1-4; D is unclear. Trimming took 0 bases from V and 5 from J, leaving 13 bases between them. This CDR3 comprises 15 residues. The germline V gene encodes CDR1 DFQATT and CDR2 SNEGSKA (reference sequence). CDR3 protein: CSARDLGRSNEKLFF. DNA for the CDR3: TGCAGTGCTAGAGATCTTGGCAGAAGCAATGAAAAACTGTTTTTT.

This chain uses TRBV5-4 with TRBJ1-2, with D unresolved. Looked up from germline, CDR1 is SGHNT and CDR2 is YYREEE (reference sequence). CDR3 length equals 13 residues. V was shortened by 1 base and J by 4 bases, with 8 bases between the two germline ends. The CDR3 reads CASSLSMGYGYTF. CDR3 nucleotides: TGTGCCAGCAGCTTGAGCATGGGCTATGGCTACACCTTC.

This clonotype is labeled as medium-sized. CDR3 sequence reads: CATGTGDEQYF. The CDR3 nucleotides are TGTGCCACCGGGACGGGGGACGAGCAGTACTTC. J is TRBJ2-7 and V is TRBV21-1; the table's D call, TRBD1, has no DNA check behind it. TRBV21-1 is an annotated pseudogene. The CDR3 contains 11 residues.